The present TCR beta chain was sequenced within a study of OX40 agonist ivuxolimab in advanced cancers. Study-wide background: Patients with hepatocellular carcinoma, melanoma, renal cell or head and neck cancer made up the dose-escalation patients. Partial responses were seen in three patients, one with hepatocellular carcinoma and two with cutaneous melanoma.

The protocol was immunoSEQ multiplex PCR, while the TCRdb copy is restricted to in-frame clones and leaves out a portion. Of approximately 70,000 clones detected, 87% appear once; the ten largest clones hold under 0.85%. Overall study findings and caveats: Among patients with partial responses at 0.1-3.0 mg/kg, clonal expansion was among the lowest. Normalized T-cell clonal expansion was also low in some nonresponders.

Trimming removed 3 bases at V and 0 bases at J, with 16 bases between. CDR1 KGHSH and CDR2 LQKENI come from the germline V gene. CDR3 length: 17 amino acids. On this clone itself: What it binds is not known.

Sequenced material: CD4+ or CD8+ T cells sorted from blood, taken in a trial of the OX40 agonist ivuxolimab. The source of this sequence is an adult with an advanced solid tumor such as melanoma, head and neck, liver or kidney cancer. The genes are TRBV18 and TRBJ2-3; D remains unclear. The CDR3 region is CASSPTLPTFSTDTQYF. In DNA, the CDR3 is TGTGCCAGCTCACCGACGTTGCCGACCTTCAGCACAGATACGCAGTATTTT.